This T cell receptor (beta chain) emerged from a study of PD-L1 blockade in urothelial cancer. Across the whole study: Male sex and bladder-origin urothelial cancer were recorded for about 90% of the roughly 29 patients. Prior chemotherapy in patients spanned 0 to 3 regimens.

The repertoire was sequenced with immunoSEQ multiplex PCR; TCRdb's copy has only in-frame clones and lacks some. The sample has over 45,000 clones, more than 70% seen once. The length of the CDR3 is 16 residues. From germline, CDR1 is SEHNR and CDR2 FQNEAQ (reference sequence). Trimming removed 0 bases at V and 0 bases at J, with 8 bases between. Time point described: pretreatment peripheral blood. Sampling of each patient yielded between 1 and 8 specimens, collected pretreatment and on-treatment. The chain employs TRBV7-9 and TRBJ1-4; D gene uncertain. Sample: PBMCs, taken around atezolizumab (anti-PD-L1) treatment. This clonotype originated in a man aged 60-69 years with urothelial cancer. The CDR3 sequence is CASSLAVLATNEKLFF. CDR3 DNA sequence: TGTGCCAGCAGCTTAGCTGTCCTTGCAACTAATGAAAAACTGTTTTTT.